This TCR beta chain came from a study of blood T cell repertoires in COVID-19. Study-level background: Acute-phase and convalescent COVID-19 samples originated in the United States, Italy and Spain. T cells, B-cell-depleted T cells, or PBMCs provided the cDNA or gDNA that served as material.

V was shortened by 1 base and J by 1 base, with 7 bases between the two germline ends. Germline-derived CDR1 and CDR2 are SGHTA and FQGNSA. The CDR3 totals 14 residues. Original analysis: Counts of nucleated cells, estimated from reference gene primer amplification, were obtained. Clones were sequenced by immunoSEQ multiplex PCR, and TCRdb holds only the in-frame ones, with some missing. V, J and clone size were drawn from that table, and D and trimming were deduced from the DNA. This sample has some 190,000 clones, with around nine tenths found just once. This TCR came from a man aged 18 to 30 with active or convalescent COVID-19. Sequencing used peripheral blood. The chain has TRBV7-2 and TRBJ2-5; a weak D match, TRBD2 (5 bases). The DNA of the CDR3 is TGTGCCAGCAGCTTAGGGAGGATCCAAGAGACCCAGTACTTC. It yields the protein CASSLGRIQETQYF.